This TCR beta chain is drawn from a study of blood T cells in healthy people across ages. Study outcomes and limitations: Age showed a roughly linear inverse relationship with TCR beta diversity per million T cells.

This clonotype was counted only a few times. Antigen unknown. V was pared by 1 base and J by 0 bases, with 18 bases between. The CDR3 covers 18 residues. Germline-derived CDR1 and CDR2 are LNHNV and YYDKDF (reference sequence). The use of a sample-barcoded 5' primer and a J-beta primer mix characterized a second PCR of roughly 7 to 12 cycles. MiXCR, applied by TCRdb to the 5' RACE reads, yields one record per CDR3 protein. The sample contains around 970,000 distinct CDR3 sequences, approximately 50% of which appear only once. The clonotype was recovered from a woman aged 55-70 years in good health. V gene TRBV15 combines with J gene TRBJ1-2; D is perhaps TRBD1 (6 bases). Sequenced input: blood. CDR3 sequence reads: CATSRAFNTGRANYGYTF. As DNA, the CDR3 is TGTGCCACCAGCAGAGCGTTCAACACAGGGCGCGCTAACTATGGCTACACCTTC.